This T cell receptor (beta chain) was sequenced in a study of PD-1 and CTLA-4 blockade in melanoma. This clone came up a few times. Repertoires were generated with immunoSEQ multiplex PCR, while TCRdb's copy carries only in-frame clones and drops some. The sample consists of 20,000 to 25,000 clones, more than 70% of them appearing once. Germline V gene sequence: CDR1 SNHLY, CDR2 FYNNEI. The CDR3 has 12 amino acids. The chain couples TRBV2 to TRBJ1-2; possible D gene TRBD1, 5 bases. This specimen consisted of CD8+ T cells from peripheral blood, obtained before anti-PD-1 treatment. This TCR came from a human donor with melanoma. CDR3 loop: CGDLDTNYGYTF. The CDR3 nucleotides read TGTGGGGACTTGGACACCAACTATGGCTACACCTTC.